A selection of T cell receptor beta chains follows, all from one sample in a study of OX40 agonist ivuxolimab in advanced cancers. Libraries were prepared by immunoSEQ multiplex PCR; TCRdb keeps only in-frame clonotypes and omits some of them. The sample includes approximately 40,000 clones, 88% of them seen just once. The material sequenced was CD4+ or CD8+ T cells sorted from blood, taken in a trial of the OX40 agonist ivuxolimab. These receptors originate from an adult with an advanced solid tumor such as melanoma, head and neck, liver or kidney cancer. CDR3s include the opening cysteine and the closing phenylalanine or tryptophan. Each record gives: clone size, J gene, V gene, D gene, CDR3 protein, CDR3 DNA. A D gene is named only where the DNA matches it firmly. Clone size is stated in some rows and not others, as once, few, many or a class when expanded.

clone size: .
J gene: TRBJ2-7
V gene: TRBV7-9
D gene: .
CDR3 protein: CASSGADRTYEQYF
CDR3 DNA: TGTGCCAGCTCGGGAGCCGACCGAACCTACGAGCAGTACTTC

clone size: .
J gene: TRBJ2-1
V gene: TRBV7-9
D gene: TRBD1
CDR3 protein: CASSHPGQGDEQFF
CDR3 DNA: TGTGCCAGCAGTCACCCGGGACAGGGGGATGAGCAGTTCTTC

clone size: .
J gene: TRBJ1-6
V gene: TRBV5-6
D gene: .
CDR3 protein: CASIPRQVSSYNSPLHF
CDR3 DNA: TGTGCCAGCATCCCGAGACAGGTGAGCTCCTATAATTCACCCCTCCACTTT

clone size: .
J gene: TRBJ1-4
V gene: TRBV5-1
D gene: TRBD1
CDR3 protein: CASSTYRGANEKLFF
CDR3 DNA: TGCGCCAGCAGCACCTACAGGGGAGCTAATGAAAAACTGTTTTTT

clone size: .
J gene: TRBJ2-3
V gene: TRBV11-3
D gene: .
CDR3 protein: CASSLAPGGGTQYF
CDR3 DNA: TGTGCCAGCAGCTTAGCCCCAGGGGGGGGTACGCAGTATTTT

clone size: .
J gene: TRBJ1-1
V gene: TRBV28
D gene: TRBD1
CDR3 protein: CASSLRGQGDTEAFF
CDR3 DNA: TGTGCCAGCAGTTTAAGGGGACAGGGGGATACTGAAGCTTTCTTT

clone size: .
J gene: TRBJ1-2
V gene: TRBV6-6
D gene: TRBD1
CDR3 protein: CASRPGQGFGYGYTF
CDR3 DNA: TGTGCCAGCAGACCGGGACAGGGGTTCGGCTATGGCTACACCTTC

clone size: .
J gene: TRBJ2-5
V gene: TRBV7-6
D gene: .
CDR3 protein: CASSLQGYQETQYF
CDR3 DNA: TGTGCCAGCAGCTTACAGGGGTACCAAGAGACCCAGTACTTC

clone size: .
J gene: TRBJ1-5
V gene: TRBV28
D gene: .
CDR3 protein: CASSPPDDFNQPQHF
CDR3 DNA: TGTGCCAGCAGTCCACCGGATGATTTCAATCAGCCCCAGCATTTT

clone size: .
J gene: TRBJ1-1
V gene: TRBV28
D gene: .
CDR3 protein: CASERGPTEAFF
CDR3 DNA: TGTGCCAGCGAGCGGGGGCCCACTGAAGCTTTCTTT

clone size: .
J gene: TRBJ2-1
V gene: TRBV27
D gene: .
CDR3 protein: CASSLLSEGRNNEQFF
CDR3 DNA: TGTGCCAGCAGTTTACTCAGCGAGGGCCGCAACAATGAGCAGTTCTTC

clone size: medium-sized
J gene: TRBJ2-1
V gene: TRBV7-6
D gene: TRBD2
CDR3 protein: CASSPWTSGSNVNEQFF
CDR3 DNA: TGTGCCAGCAGCCCATGGACTAGCGGGAGTAACGTAAATGAGCAGTTCTTC

clone size: .
J gene: TRBJ1-1
V gene: TRBV14
D gene: .
CDR3 protein: CAPNGRWMNTEAFF
CDR3 DNA: TGTGCCCCTAATGGGCGGTGGATGAACACTGAAGCTTTCTTT

clone size: .
J gene: TRBJ1-1
V gene: TRBV16
D gene: .
CDR3 protein: CATREGITEAFF
CDR3 DNA: TGTGCCACTAGGGAGGGCATAACTGAAGCTTTCTTT

clone size: .
J gene: TRBJ1-4
V gene: TRBV7-8
D gene: .
CDR3 protein: CASSTETGHKGKLFF
CDR3 DNA: TGTGCCAGCAGCACCGAGACGGGGCACAAAGGGAAACTGTTTTTT

clone size: .
J gene: TRBJ2-3
V gene: TRBV19
D gene: .
CDR3 protein: CASSSPATTDTQYF
CDR3 DNA: TGTGCCAGTAGTAGCCCGGCCACCACAGATACGCAGTATTTT

clone size: .
J gene: TRBJ2-1
V gene: TRBV6-6
D gene: .
CDR3 protein: CASTTRGLYNEQFF
CDR3 DNA: TGTGCCAGCACGACTAGGGGACTCTACAATGAGCAGTTCTTC

clone size: few
J gene: TRBJ2-1
V gene: TRBV11-2
D gene: TRBD1
CDR3 protein: CASSQGTGLDNEQFF
CDR3 DNA: TGTGCCAGCAGCCAAGGGACAGGTCTCGACAATGAGCAGTTCTTC

clone size: few
J gene: TRBJ1-1
V gene: TRBV11-2
D gene: .
CDR3 protein: CASSLETWKAFF
CDR3 DNA: TGTGCCAGCAGCTTAGAAACCTGGAAGGCTTTCTTT

clone size: .
J gene: TRBJ1-2
V gene: TRBV13
D gene: TRBD1
CDR3 protein: CASSLRAPTGDYGYTF
CDR3 DNA: TGTGCCAGCAGCCTACGAGCACCGACAGGGGACTATGGCTACACCTTC

clone size: .
J gene: TRBJ2-1
V gene: TRBV10-3
D gene: TRBD2
CDR3 protein: CAISGSSGRSFNEQFF
CDR3 DNA: TGTGCCATCAGTGGATCTAGCGGGAGATCCTTCAATGAGCAGTTCTTC

clone size: many
J gene: TRBJ2-7
V gene: TRBV5-1
D gene: .
CDR3 protein: CASSPGLGAIYEQYF
CDR3 DNA: TGCGCCAGCAGCCCAGGACTCGGGGCCATCTACGAGCAGTACTTC

clone size: .
J gene: TRBJ2-3
V gene: TRBV28
D gene: .
CDR3 protein: CASSFHWESTDTQYF
CDR3 DNA: TGTGCCAGCAGTTTTCACTGGGAGTCCACAGATACGCAGTATTTT

clone size: .
J gene: TRBJ2-3
V gene: TRBV27
D gene: .
CDR3 protein: CASSLASTDTQYF
CDR3 DNA: TGTGCCAGCAGTCTAGCTAGCACAGATACGCAGTATTTT

clone size: .
J gene: TRBJ1-1
V gene: TRBV19
D gene: .
CDR3 protein: CASKAMGNPKKAFF
CDR3 DNA: TGTGCCAGTAAAGCTATGGGCAATCCAAAAAAAGCTTTCTTT

clone size: .
J gene: TRBJ1-1
V gene: TRBV4-2
D gene: .
CDR3 protein: CASSQEVYTEAFF
CDR3 DNA: TGTGCCAGCAGCCAAGAGGTTTACACTGAAGCTTTCTTT

clone size: .
J gene: TRBJ2-3
V gene: TRBV28
D gene: TRBD2
CDR3 protein: CASSPDSGREGITQYF
CDR3 DNA: TGTGCCAGCAGCCCCGATAGCGGGAGGGAGGGCATAACGCAGTATTTT

clone size: .
J gene: TRBJ2-1
V gene: TRBV6-5
D gene: .
CDR3 protein: CASSYGLDYNEQFF
CDR3 DNA: TGTGCCAGCAGTTACGGGCTAGACTACAATGAGCAGTTCTTC

clone size: .
J gene: TRBJ1-5
V gene: TRBV6-6
D gene: .
CDR3 protein: CASTQNREYNQPQHF
CDR3 DNA: TGTGCCAGCACCCAAAACAGGGAGTACAATCAGCCCCAGCATTTT

clone size: .
J gene: TRBJ2-7
V gene: TRBV28
D gene: .
CDR3 protein: CASSLPIRDEQYF
CDR3 DNA: TGTGCCAGCAGTTTACCCATCAGGGACGAGCAGTACTTC

clone size: .
J gene: TRBJ2-1
V gene: TRBV5-6
D gene: .
CDR3 protein: CASSLPRLGDEQFF
CDR3 DNA: TGTGCCAGCAGCCTTCCCCGACTGGGAGATGAGCAGTTCTTC

clone size: once
J gene: TRBJ1-3
V gene: TRBV7-7
D gene: TRBD1
CDR3 protein: CASSPGQSSGNTIYF
CDR3 DNA: TGTGCTAGCAGCCCGGGACAGAGCTCTGGAAACACCATATATTTT

clone size: .
J gene: TRBJ1-2
V gene: TRBV7-9
D gene: .
CDR3 protein: CASSLARDLGGYTF
CDR3 DNA: TGTGCCAGCAGCTTAGCCAGGGACCTCGGCGGCTACACCTTC

clone size: .
J gene: TRBJ1-1
V gene: TRBV29-1
D gene: .
CDR3 protein: CSVPGQTHMNTEAFF
CDR3 DNA: TGCAGCGTCCCCGGACAGACCCACATGAACACTGAAGCTTTCTTT

clone size: .
J gene: TRBJ2-3
V gene: TRBV5-6
D gene: .
CDR3 protein: CASSLDQGISTDTQYF
CDR3 DNA: TGTGCCAGCAGCTTGGATCAGGGAATCAGCACAGATACGCAGTATTTT

clone size: .
J gene: TRBJ2-1
V gene: TRBV5-1
D gene: TRBD2
CDR3 protein: CASSRSVTSGPRFYNEQFF
CDR3 DNA: TGCGCCAGCAGCCGTAGCGTGACTAGCGGGCCACGCTTCTACAATGAGCAGTTCTTC

clone size: .
J gene: TRBJ2-7
V gene: TRBV7-6
D gene: .
CDR3 protein: CASSWVGGEGEQYF
CDR3 DNA: TGTGCCAGCAGCTGGGTTGGGGGAGAGGGAGAGCAGTACTTC